These 14 T cell receptor beta chains were all obtained from the same sample, sequenced in a study of blood T cell repertoires in COVID-19. TCRdb keeps only in-frame clones here, not all; method: immunoSEQ multiplex PCR. The table records 350,000 to 400,000 clones, approximately 93% of them present only once. Sequenced input: PBMCs or T cells enriched from blood (not recorded which). Source of these receptors: a woman aged 40-49 years who had been exposed to COVID-19.

CDR3 amino acids: CASSYGGGQPQHF. The CDR3 DNA reads as TGTGCCAGCAGTTACGGGGGAGGGCAGCCCCAGCATTTT. V usage is TRBV6-2 or TRBV6-3 and J usage is TRBJ1-5; possible D gene TRBD1, 5 bases. The CDR3 is made up of 13 amino acids. Trimming removed 2 bases at V and 7 bases at J, with 9 bases between. Germline loops: CDR1 MNHEY, CDR2 SVGEGT.

The CDR3, as DNA: TGTGCCAGCAGGGCTCTCTACGAGCAGTACTTC. It yields the protein CASRALYEQYF. The chain joins TRBV25-1 to TRBJ2-7; D gene unclear. Trimming removed 6 bases from V and 3 bases from J, with 6 bases in between. Germline CDR1 MGHDK, CDR2 SYGVNS. This CDR3 has 11 residues.

This chain joins TRBV5-1 and TRBJ2-7, with D possibly matching TRBD2 (7 bases). Germline CDR1 is SGHRS and CDR2 is YFSETQ. This CDR3 has 14 residues. Deletions cut 0 bases from V and 2 bases from J, with 9 bases between. DNA of the CDR3: TGCGCCAGCAGCTTGGCCGGGGGGCCCTACGAGCAGTACTTC. It translates to CASSLAGGPYEQYF.

The rearrangement uses TRBV23-1 and TRBJ1-1, with 7 bases matching TRBD1. TRBV23-1 qualifies as an ORF whose function is uncertain. V was clipped by 11 bases and J by 0 bases; unmatched bases: 6. CDR3 length: 13 amino acids. CDR3 sequence reads: CAPSQGVNTEAFF. Written as DNA, the CDR3 is TGCGCCCCCTCGCAGGGGGTGAACACTGAAGCTTTCTTT.

This clone has more than one count but fewer than ten. The chain couples TRBV5-1 to TRBJ1-2; D not resolved. Trimming stripped 0 bases from V and 4 bases from J, with 10 bases between. The germline V gene encodes CDR1 SGHRS and CDR2 YFSETQ. This CDR3 region has 14 residues. The CDR3 region has the DNA TGCGCCAGCAGCTTGGATTTGGGCAGCTATGGCTACACCTTC. Its translation is CASSLDLGSYGYTF.

The V and J genes are TRBV6-4 and TRBJ2-1; no clear D gene. With 4 bases removed from V and 0 bases from J, the gap between germline ends came to 10 bases. The CDR3 runs 15 residues. Germline-derived CDR1 and CDR2 are MRHNA and SNTAGT. The CDR3 sequence is CASSALGGSYNEQFF. CDR3 nucleotides: TGTGCCAGCAGTGCCCTCGGTGGCTCCTACAATGAGCAGTTCTTC.

The chain employs TRBV5-1 and TRBJ2-3; D is possibly TRBD2 (6 bases). The CDR3 is made up of 16 amino acids. V was clipped by 1 base and J by 0 bases, with 12 bases between them. Germline CDR1 is SGHRS and CDR2 is YFSETQ. The CDR3 DNA is TGCGCCAGCAGCTTGCAGTCGGGGGTGAGCACAGATACGCAGTATTTT. As protein: CASSLQSGVSTDTQYF.

The chain joins TRBV10-3 to TRBJ1-2; D is perhaps TRBD1 (5 bases). Trimming removed 3 bases at V and 2 bases at J, with 10 bases between. Germline V gene data show CDR1 as ENHRY and CDR2 as SYGVKD. The CDR3 runs to 14 residues. In DNA form, the CDR3 reads TGTGCCATCAGTGAAACAGGCCTAAACTATGGCTACACCTTC. Protein sequence: CAISETGLNYGYTF.

The chain couples TRBV3-1 (or the pseudogene TRBV3-2) to TRBJ1-1, with D hard to call. The ends were cut back, 6 bases at V and 4 bases at J, with 12 bases in the middle. This CDR3 has 13 amino acids. CDR1 is LGHDT and CDR2 is YNNKEL in the germline V gene (reference sequence). The CDR3 reads CASSYSRRTEAFF. The CDR3 DNA sequence: TGTGCCAGCAGTTATTCTAGGCGCACTGAAGCTTTCTTT.

V usage is TRBV27 and J usage is TRBJ2-1; 14 bases fit TRBD2. Germline CDR1 reads MNHEY; CDR2 reads SMNVEV (reference sequence). This CDR3 spans 16 amino acids. The V gene end was trimmed by 5 bases and the J gene end by 7 bases; junction bases not matched to a gene: 7. The DNA of the CDR3 is TGTGCCAGCAGTGACCCCCGGACTAGCGGGGGGAATGAGCAGTTCTTC. This gives the protein CASSDPRTSGGNEQFF.

V usage is TRBV6-5 and J usage is TRBJ1-4; TRBD1 matches 8 bases. The trim removed 11 bases at V and 10 bases at J, leaving 12 bases unmatched. CDR3 length: 13 residues. CDR1 is MNHEY and CDR2 is SVGAGI in the germline V gene. The CDR3 loop is CAWKDKGTGKLFF. The CDR3 nucleotides read TGTGCCTGGAAGGACAAGGGGACAGGAAAACTGTTTTTT.

V is TRBV5-6 and J is TRBJ2-6; 11 nucleotides match TRBD1. CDR1 SGHDT and CDR2 YYEEEE come from the germline V gene. Losses at the gene ends were 4 bases for V and 8 bases for J; bases not matched to a gene: 5. CDR3 length: 15 residues. The CDR3 protein is CASSGGQGATNVLTF. The CDR3 nucleotides are TGTGCCAGCAGCGGAGGACAGGGGGCAACCAACGTCCTGACTTTC.

The V and J genes are TRBV7-3 and TRBJ1-6; 7 bases fit TRBD1. J gave up 6 bases and V 5 bases, and 19 bases lay outside the gene matches. The CDR3 is 19 residues long. CDR1 SGHTA and CDR2 FQGTGA come from the germline V gene. The CDR3 region is CASSLKGPGQERGNSPLHF. The CDR3 DNA is TGTGCCAGCAGCCTAAAGGGGCCAGGACAGGAACGGGGTAATTCACCCCTCCACTTT.

V is TRBV5-4 and J is TRBJ1-2, with D perhaps TRBD1 (5 bases). With 0 bases removed from V and 4 bases from J, the gap between germline ends came to 10 bases. The germline gives CDR1 SGHNT, CDR2 YYREEE (reference sequence). The CDR3 sequence is 14 residues long. In DNA, the CDR3 is TGTGCCAGCAGCTTGGGACAGAGCTCCTATGGCTACACCTTC. It yields the protein CASSLGQSSYGYTF.